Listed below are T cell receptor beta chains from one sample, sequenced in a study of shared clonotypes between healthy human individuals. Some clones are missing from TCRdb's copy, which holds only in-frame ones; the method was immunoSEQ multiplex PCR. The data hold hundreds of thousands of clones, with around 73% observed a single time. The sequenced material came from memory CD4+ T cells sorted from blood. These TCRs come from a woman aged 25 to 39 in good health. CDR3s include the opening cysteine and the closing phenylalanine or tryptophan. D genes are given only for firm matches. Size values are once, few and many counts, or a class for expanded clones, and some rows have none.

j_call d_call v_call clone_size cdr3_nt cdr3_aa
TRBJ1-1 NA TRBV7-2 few TGTGCCAGCAGCTTAGCCGCAGGGAACACTGAAGCTTTCTTT CASSLAAGNTEAFF
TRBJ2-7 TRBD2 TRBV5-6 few TGTGCCAGCAGCCCGACGATGGGGGGGAACTTATACGAGCAGTACTTC CASSPTMGGNLYEQYF
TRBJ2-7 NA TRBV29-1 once TGCAGCGTTGAAGGTGCTGGCGGAATGCGGTACTTC CSVEGAGGMRYF
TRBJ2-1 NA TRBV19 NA TGTGCCAGTAGTATAGAAATACAGGGATCTTACAATGAGCAGTTCTTC CASSIEIQGSYNEQFF
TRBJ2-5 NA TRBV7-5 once TGTGCCAGCAGTCCTAACACGGGGGCCAGGGAGACCCAGTACTTC CASSPNTGARETQYF
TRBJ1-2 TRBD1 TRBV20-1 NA TGCAGTGCACCCGACAGGGGAGGTTACACCTTC CSAPDRGGYTF
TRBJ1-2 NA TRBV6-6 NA TGTGCCAGCAGGTCGAATATAGACAGCTCGAACTATGGCTACACCTTC CASRSNIDSSNYGYTF
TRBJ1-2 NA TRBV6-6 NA TGTGCCAGCAGGCTAAACTATGGCTACACCTTC CASRLNYGYTF
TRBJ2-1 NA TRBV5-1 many TGCGCCAGCAGCTTGGACGTCAGCTCCTACAATGAGCAGTTCTTC CASSLDVSSYNEQFF
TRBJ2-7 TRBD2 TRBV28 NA TGTGCCAGCAGTTTATCGGGCGGGAGAAGGTACGAGCAGTACTTC CASSLSGGRRYEQYF
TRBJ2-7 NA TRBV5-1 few TGCGCCAGCAGCTTAGGCTTCCCTGGCGACGAGCAGTACTTC CASSLGFPGDEQYF
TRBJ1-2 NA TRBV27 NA TGTGCCAGCAGTTTGTCGGGGGGCTATGGCTACACCTTC CASSLSGGYGYTF
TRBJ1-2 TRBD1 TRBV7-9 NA TGTGCCAGCAGCTTACCAGGGGGGGATGGCTACACCTTC CASSLPGGDGYTF
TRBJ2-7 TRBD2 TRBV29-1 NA TGCAGCGGCGGGGGGCCAGCCTACGAGCAGTACTTC CSGGGPAYEQYF
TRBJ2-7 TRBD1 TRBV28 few TGTGCCAGCAGCCAGGACAGGGGCCACGAGCAGTACTTC CASSQDRGHEQYF
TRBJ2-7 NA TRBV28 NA TGTGCCAGCCTAAGACTCCGGGACGGACGATGGGAGCAGTACTTC CASLRLRDGRWEQYF
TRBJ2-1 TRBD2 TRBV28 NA TGTGCCAGCAGGATGACTAGCGGGAACACCAATGAGCAGTTCTTC CASRMTSGNTNEQFF
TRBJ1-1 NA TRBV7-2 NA TGTGCCAGCAGCTTATCATCGGTCACTGAAGCTTTCTTT CASSLSSVTEAFF
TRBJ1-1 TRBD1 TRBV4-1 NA TGCGCCAGCAGCCAAGCAACCACAGGGGAGAACACTGAAGCTTTCTTT CASSQATTGENTEAFF
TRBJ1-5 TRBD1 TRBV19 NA TGTGCCAGTGCAGGGACAGCTAATCAGCCCCAGCATTTT CASAGTANQPQHF
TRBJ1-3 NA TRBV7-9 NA TGTGCCAGCAGCTTAGTGTCCTTCTCTGGAAACACCATATATTTT CASSLVSFSGNTIYF
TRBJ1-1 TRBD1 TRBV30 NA TGTGCCTGGAGTGTACTACAGGGGGTGCGCTACACTGAAGCTTTCTTT CAWSVLQGVRYTEAFF
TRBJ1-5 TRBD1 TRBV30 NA TGTGCCTGGAGGAGAAAGGACAGGGCAACCCAGAAGAATCAGCCCCAGCATTTT CAWRRKDRATQKNQPQHF
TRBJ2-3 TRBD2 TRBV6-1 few TGTGCCATCCATTCCGGGACTAGCGGCACAGATACGCAGTATTTT CAIHSGTSGTDTQYF
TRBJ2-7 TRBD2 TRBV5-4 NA TGTGCCAGCAGCTTGAGCATGAAGCGGGATTACGAGCAGTACTTC CASSLSMKRDYEQYF
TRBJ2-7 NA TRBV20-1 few TGCAGTGCTAGAGTATGGGGCAACTTC CSARVWGNF